What follows are 21 T cell receptor beta chains derived from one specimen sequenced in a study of blood T cell repertoires in COVID-19. Only in-frame clones appear in the TCRdb table, and some are missing; sequencing was by immunoSEQ multiplex PCR. The sample comprises 150,000 or so clones, roughly 89% of which are singletons, and 5.8% rests with the top ten. Source material: PBMCs or T cells enriched from blood (not recorded which). Source of these receptors: a woman in her forties or fifties who had been exposed to COVID-19.

The V and J genes are TRBV5-1 and TRBJ2-1; 8 positions match TRBD2. The CDR3 extends over 14 amino acids. J was trimmed by 8 bases and V by 0 bases; bases with no gene match: 4. The germline gives CDR1 SGHRS, CDR2 YFSETQ. This chain's CDR3 is CASSLVAGLDEQFF. DNA for the CDR3: TGCGCCAGCAGCTTGGTAGCGGGATTGGATGAGCAGTTCTTC.

V and J are TRBV28 and TRBJ2-7, with unresolved D. V was cut by 6 bases and J by 4 bases, with 7 bases left in between. The CDR3 totals 11 residues. Germline V lookup: CDR1 MDHEN, CDR2 SYDVKM. Here the CDR3 DNA reads TGTGCCAGCAGCCGTAGATACGAGCAGTACTTC. It translates to CASSRRYEQYF.

This CDR3 is CASSQRDRLYEQYF. The CDR3 bases are TGCGCCAGCAGCCAGCGGGACAGGTTATACGAGCAGTACTTC. V and J are TRBV5-1 and TRBJ2-7, with a possible D match to TRBD1 (8 bases). CDR3 length: 14 residues. Germline values: CDR1 SGHRS, CDR2 YFSETQ. Trimming pared 4 bases from V and 4 bases from J, leaving 15 bases between.

The rearrangement links TRBV9 to TRBJ2-3, with D possibly being TRBD1 (6 bases). Germline values: CDR1 SGDLS, CDR2 YYNGEE. The CDR3 extends over 16 amino acids. Trimming stripped 1 base from V and 3 bases from J, with 15 bases between. CDR3 DNA: TGTGCCAGCAGCGTAAATGTGGGGGCGCGGACAGATACGCAGTATTTT. This encodes CASSVNVGARTDTQYF.

The chain employs TRBV6-2 or TRBV6-3 and TRBJ2-1; TRBD2 agrees at 10 bases. Unmatched junction bases numbered 3, after V lost 0 bases and J lost 7 bases. Germline loops: CDR1 MNHEY, CDR2 SVGEGT. The CDR3 is made up of 15 amino acids. The CDR3 protein is CASSYSGLAWNEQFF. DNA of the CDR3: TGTGCCAGCAGTTACTCGGGACTAGCGTGGAATGAGCAGTTCTTC.

This chain uses TRBV12-5 with TRBJ2-3; maybe TRBD2 (6 bases). Between the trimmed V and J ends, which lost 5 bases and 6 bases, there was a span of 9 bases. CDR1 is LGHNT, CDR2 FRNRAP, per germline. The CDR3 spans 12 residues. CDR3: CASGPGLDTQYF. The CDR3 DNA reads TGTGCTAGTGGTCCGGGACTTGATACGCAGTATTTT.

The chain combines TRBV24-1 with TRBJ1-2; 8 bases line up with TRBD1. V shed 9 bases, J shed 0 bases, and the junction held 5 bases outside the gene matches. Germline CDR1 reads KGHDR; CDR2 reads SFDVKD. The CDR3 spans 14 residues. The CDR3 nucleotides are TGTGCCACCCACTCGGACAGGGCTAACTATGGCTACACCTTC. This translates into CATHSDRANYGYTF.

V usage is TRBV11-2 and J usage is TRBJ2-2, with a weak D call TRBD1 (5 bases). V was cut by 7 bases and J by 5 bases, with 14 bases left in between. The V gene's germline CDR1 is SGHAT and CDR2 FQNNGV. The CDR3 is 14 amino acids. CDR3 sequence: CASTTVPGTGELFF. The CDR3 DNA follows: TGTGCCAGCACCACGGTCCCAGGGACCGGGGAGCTGTTTTTT.

Only one count was recorded for this clone. The CDR3 DNA follows: TGTGCCAGCAGCTTATCCCGGATTCCGGGTACAGATACGCAGTATTTT. It yields the protein CASSLSRIPGTDTQYF. The chain couples TRBV7-2 to TRBJ2-3; D remains unclear. The germline V gene encodes CDR1 SGHTA and CDR2 FQGNSA. V was clipped by 2 bases and J by 3 bases, with 15 bases between them. This CDR3 is 16 amino acids long.

This rearrangement joins TRBV5-6 to TRBJ1-2; 7 bases match TRBD1. CDR1 SGHDT and CDR2 YYEEEE come from the germline V gene. The CDR3 covers 14 residues. The J segment lost 2 bases and the V segment lost 9 bases, leaving 10 bases of the junction unmatched. CDR3 bases: TGTGCCACCCGGAGGGACAGCCGCAACTATGGCTACACCTTC. Its translation is CATRRDSRNYGYTF. Filled out from reference TRBV5-6 and TRBJ1-2, the complete variable domain reads DAGVTQSPTHLIKTRGQQVTLRCSPKSGHDTVSWYQQALGQGPQFIFQYYEEEERQRGNFPDRFSGHQFPNYSSELNVNALLLGDSALYLCATRRDSRNYGYTFGSGTRLTVV.

Only a few counts were recorded for this clone. The genes are TRBV3-1 (or the pseudogene TRBV3-2) and TRBJ1-1; D perhaps matches TRBD1 (5 bases). Trimming left V 4 bases short and J 4 bases short, with 10 bases between. CDR1 and CDR2 (germline): LGHDT, YNNKEL (reference sequence). The CDR3 consists of 13 residues. The CDR3 DNA reads TGTGCCAGCAGCCTTACTCAGGGCACTGAAGCTTTCTTT. It encodes CASSLTQGTEAFF.

CDR3 sequence reads: CASSVDAGRGQTYEQYF. The CDR3 DNA reads as TGTGCCAGCAGCGTAGACGCCGGGCGGGGGCAAACCTACGAGCAGTACTTC. This chain joins TRBV9 and TRBJ2-7; TRBD2 is a possible D gene (7 bases). Trimming stripped 0 bases from V and 2 bases from J, with 18 bases between. Germline V gene sequence: CDR1 SGDLS, CDR2 YYNGEE. CDR3 length equals 17 residues.

The chain links TRBV4-3 to TRBJ2-5; weak D call: TRBD2 (5 bases). Germline values: CDR1 LGHNA, CDR2 YSLEER. The CDR3 is 15 residues long. Trimming removed 0 bases at V and 5 bases at J, with 13 bases between. CDR3 nucleotide sequence: TGCGCCAGCAGCCAAGAGGTCGACGGGGTCGAGACCCAGTACTTC. This encodes CASSQEVDGVETQYF.

This clone was found a few times. The V call is TRBV7-2, the J call TRBJ1-1; D uncertain. Germline values: CDR1 SGHTA, CDR2 FQGNSA. V lost 4 bases and J lost 0, with 12 bases in between. There are 15 residues in the CDR3. DNA of the CDR3: TGTGCCAGCAGCTCCACGGGGAGGTTGAACACTGAAGCTTTCTTT. This gives the protein CASSSTGRLNTEAFF.

The J gene is TRBJ2-5, the V gene TRBV25-1; tentatively, D is TRBD1 (6 bases). The CDR3 spans 14 residues. Per the germline V gene, CDR1 is MGHDK and CDR2 is SYGVNS. V gave up 1 base and J gave up 7 bases, with 13 bases separating them. The CDR3 loop is CASSESTGIRTQYF. The DNA of the CDR3 is TGTGCCAGCAGTGAATCGACAGGTATACGGACCCAGTACTTC.

This clone was seen a few times. The CDR3 nucleotides read TGTGCCAGCAGGCGTCGGGTGGGGACAAACGGAAACACCATATATTTT. Amino acids: CASRRRVGTNGNTIYF. This chain connects TRBV2 to TRBJ1-3, with D possibly matching TRBD1 (6 bases). This CDR3 region has 16 residues. Trimming pared 6 bases from V and 4 bases from J, leaving 19 bases between. CDR1 is SNHLY, CDR2 FYNNEI, per germline.

This chain uses TRBV11-2 with TRBJ1-1; TRBD1 matches at 8 bases. CDR1 is SGHAT and CDR2 is FQNNGV in the germline V gene. The CDR3 is 13 amino acids. J lost 5 bases, V lost 5 bases, and 4 bases had no gene match. Here the CDR3 reads CASSTRGRTEAFF. For the CDR3, the DNA is TGTGCCAGCAGCACCAGGGGGCGGACTGAAGCTTTCTTT.

The chain recombines TRBV18 with TRBJ1-3, with 7 positions matching TRBD1. Germline V gene lookup returns CDR1 KGHSH and CDR2 LQKENI. V lost 4 bases, J lost 2 bases, and 8 bases stayed unmatched. CDR3 length: 16 residues. CDR3: CASSQPSTGAGNTIYF. Here the CDR3 DNA reads TGTGCCAGCTCACAACCTAGCACAGGGGCTGGAAACACCATATATTTT.

The chain uses TRBV30 and TRBJ1-2; 9 bases match TRBD1. Trimming took 0 bases from V and 8 from J; bases not matched to a gene: 10. The CDR3 covers 15 residues. Germline CDR1 is GTSNPN and CDR2 is SVGIG (reference sequence). The CDR3 DNA sequence: TGTGCCTGGAGTGTACTTGGGGGGGGACAGGGAGGCTACACCTTC. It encodes CAWSVLGGGQGGYTF.

This clone was seen only once. This chain uses TRBV4-1 with TRBJ2-2, with 10 nucleotides matching TRBD1. The J segment lost 1 base and the V segment lost 4 bases, leaving 6 bases of the junction unmatched. CDR1 and CDR2 (germline): MGHRA, YSYEKL. The CDR3 has 17 amino acids. This CDR3 reads CASSRRDRGLNTGELFF. The CDR3 coding sequence is TGCGCCAGCAGCCGCCGGGACAGGGGTTTGAACACCGGGGAGCTGTTTTTT.

The J gene is TRBJ1-5, the V gene TRBV7-2; TRBD1 aligns across 7 bases. After removal of 4 bases from V and 7 bases from J, the junction contained 7 bases not matched to a gene. CDR3 length: 14 residues. From germline, CDR1 is SGHTA and CDR2 FQGNSA. This CDR3 reads CASSSDRAGQPQHF. In nucleotides, the CDR3 is TGTGCCAGCAGCTCCGACAGGGCGGGGCAGCCCCAGCATTTT.